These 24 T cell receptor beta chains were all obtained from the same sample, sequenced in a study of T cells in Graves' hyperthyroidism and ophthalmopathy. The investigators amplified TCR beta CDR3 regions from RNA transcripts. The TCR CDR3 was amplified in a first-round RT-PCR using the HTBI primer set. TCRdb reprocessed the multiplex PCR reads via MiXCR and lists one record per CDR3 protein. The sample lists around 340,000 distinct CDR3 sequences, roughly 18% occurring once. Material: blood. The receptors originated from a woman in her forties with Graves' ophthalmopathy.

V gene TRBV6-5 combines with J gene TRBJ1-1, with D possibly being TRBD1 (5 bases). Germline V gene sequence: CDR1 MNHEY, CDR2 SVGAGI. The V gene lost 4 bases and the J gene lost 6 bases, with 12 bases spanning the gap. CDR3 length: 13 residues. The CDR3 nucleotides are TGTGCCAGCAGTTCCTCCGGGACGGCTGAAGCTTTCTTT. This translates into CASSSSGTAEAFF.

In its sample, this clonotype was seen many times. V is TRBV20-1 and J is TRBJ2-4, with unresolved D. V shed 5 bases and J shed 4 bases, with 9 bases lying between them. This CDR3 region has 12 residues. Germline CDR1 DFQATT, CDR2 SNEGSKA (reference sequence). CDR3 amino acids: CSAGPTKNIQYF. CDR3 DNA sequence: TGCAGTGCTGGTCCGACTAAAAACATTCAGTACTTC.

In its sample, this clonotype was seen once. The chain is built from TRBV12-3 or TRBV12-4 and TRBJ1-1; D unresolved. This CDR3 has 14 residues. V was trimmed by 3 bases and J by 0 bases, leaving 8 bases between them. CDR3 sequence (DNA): TGTGCCAGCAGTTTTCAGCTGTTGAACACTGAAGCTTTCTTT. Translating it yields CASSFQLLNTEAFF.

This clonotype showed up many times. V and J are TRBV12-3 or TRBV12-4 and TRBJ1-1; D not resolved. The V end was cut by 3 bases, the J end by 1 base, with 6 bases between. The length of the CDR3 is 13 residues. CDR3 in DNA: TGTGCCAGCAGTTTTCGACAGAACACTGAAGCTTTCTTT. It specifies CASSFRQNTEAFF.

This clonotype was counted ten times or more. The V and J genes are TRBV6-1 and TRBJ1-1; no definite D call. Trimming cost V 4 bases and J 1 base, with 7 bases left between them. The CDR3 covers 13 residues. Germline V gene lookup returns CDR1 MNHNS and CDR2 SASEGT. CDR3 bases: TGTGCCAGCAGTGGGCAGCCGAACACTGAAGCTTTCTTT. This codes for CASSGQPNTEAFF.

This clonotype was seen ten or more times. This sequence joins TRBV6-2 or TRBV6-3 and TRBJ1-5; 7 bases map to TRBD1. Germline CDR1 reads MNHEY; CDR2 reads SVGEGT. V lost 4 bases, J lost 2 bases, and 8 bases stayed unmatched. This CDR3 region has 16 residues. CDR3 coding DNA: TGTGCCAGCAGTTTCCACAGGGGAGGCGGCAATCAGCCCCAGCATTTT. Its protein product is CASSFHRGGGNQPQHF.

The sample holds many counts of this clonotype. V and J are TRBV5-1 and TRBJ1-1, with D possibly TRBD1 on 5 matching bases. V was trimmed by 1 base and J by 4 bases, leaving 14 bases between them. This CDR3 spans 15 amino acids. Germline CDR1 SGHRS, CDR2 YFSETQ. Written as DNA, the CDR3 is TGCGCCAGCAGCTTGCTCAGGGCTGTGGGCACTGAAGCTTTCTTT. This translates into CASSLLRAVGTEAFF. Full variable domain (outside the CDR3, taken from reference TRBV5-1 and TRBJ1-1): KAGVTQTPRYLIKTRGQQVTLSCSPISGHRSVSWYQQTPGQGLQFLFEYFSETQRNKGNFPGRFSGRQFSNSRSEMNVSTLELGDSALYLCASSLLRAVGTEAFFGQGTRLTVV.

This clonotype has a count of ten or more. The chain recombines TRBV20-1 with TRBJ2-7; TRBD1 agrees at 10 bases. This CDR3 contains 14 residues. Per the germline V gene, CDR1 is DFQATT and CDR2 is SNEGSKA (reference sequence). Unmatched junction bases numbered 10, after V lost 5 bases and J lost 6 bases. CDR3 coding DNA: TGCAGTGCTCCACGCCGACAGGGGGCCCGCGAGCAGTACTTC. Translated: CSAPRRQGAREQYF.

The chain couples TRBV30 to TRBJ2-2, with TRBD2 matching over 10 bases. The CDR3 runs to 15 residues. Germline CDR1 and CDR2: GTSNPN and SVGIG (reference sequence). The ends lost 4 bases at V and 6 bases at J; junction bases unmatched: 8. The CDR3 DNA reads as TGTGCCTGGAATCTAGCGGGAGCAGGCGCCGGGGAGCTGTTTTTT. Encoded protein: CAWNLAGAGAGELFF.

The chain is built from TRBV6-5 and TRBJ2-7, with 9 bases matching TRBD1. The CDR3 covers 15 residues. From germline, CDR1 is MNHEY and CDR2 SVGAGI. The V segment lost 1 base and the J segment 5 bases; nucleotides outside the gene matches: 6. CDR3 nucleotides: TGTGCCAGCAGTTACTTCCGGGACAGGGCCCACGAGCAGTACTTC. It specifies CASSYFRDRAHEQYF.

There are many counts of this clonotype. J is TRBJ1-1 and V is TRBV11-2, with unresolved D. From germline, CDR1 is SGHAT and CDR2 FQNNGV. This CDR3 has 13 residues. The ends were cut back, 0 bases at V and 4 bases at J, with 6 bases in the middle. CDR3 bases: TGTGCCAGCAGCTTAGAAGAGATCACTGAAGCTTTCTTT. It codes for CASSLEEITEAFF. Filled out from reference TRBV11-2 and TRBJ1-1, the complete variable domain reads EAGVAQSPRYKIIEKRQSVAFWCNPISGHATLYWYQQILGQGPKLLIQFQNNGVVDDSQLPKDRFSAERLKGVDSTLKIQPAKLEDSAVYLCASSLEEITEAFFGQGTRLTVV.

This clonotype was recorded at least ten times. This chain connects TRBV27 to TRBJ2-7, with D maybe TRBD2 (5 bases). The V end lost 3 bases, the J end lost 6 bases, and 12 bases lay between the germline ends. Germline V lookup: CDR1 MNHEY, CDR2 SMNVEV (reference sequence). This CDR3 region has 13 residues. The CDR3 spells CASSFVGAAEQYF. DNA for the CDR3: TGTGCCAGCAGTTTTGTGGGAGCTGCCGAGCAGTACTTC.

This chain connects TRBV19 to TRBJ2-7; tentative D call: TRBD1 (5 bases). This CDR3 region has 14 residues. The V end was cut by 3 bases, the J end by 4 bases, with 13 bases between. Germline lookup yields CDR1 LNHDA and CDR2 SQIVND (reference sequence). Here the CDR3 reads CASSIESGKYEQYF. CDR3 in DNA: TGTGCCAGTAGTATCGAGTCAGGGAAGTACGAGCAGTACTTC.

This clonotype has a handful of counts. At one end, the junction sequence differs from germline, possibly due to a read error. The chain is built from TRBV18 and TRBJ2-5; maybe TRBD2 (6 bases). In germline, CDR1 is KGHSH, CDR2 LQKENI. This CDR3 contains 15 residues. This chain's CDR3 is CASSPDGTPGEAQYF. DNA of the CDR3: TGTGCCAGCTCGCCGGACGGGACCCCGGGAGAGGCCCAGTACTTC. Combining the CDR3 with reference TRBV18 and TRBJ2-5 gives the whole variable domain NAGVMQNPRHLVRRRGQEARLRCSPMKGHSHVYWYRQLPEEGLKFMVYLQKENIIDESGMPKERFSAEFPKEGPSILRIQQVVRGDSAAYFCASSPDGTPGEAQYFGPGTRLLVL.

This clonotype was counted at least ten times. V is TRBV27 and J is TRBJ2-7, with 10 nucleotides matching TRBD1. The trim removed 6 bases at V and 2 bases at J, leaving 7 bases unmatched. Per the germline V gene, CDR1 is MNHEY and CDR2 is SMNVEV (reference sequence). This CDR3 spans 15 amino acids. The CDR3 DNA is TGTGCCAGCAGCCCGGGACAGGGGATAACCTACGAGCAGTACTTC. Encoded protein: CASSPGQGITYEQYF.

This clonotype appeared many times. CDR3 nucleotide sequence: TGTGCCAGCAGCCAAGAGTCCGGCGAATACGAGACCCAGTACTTC. Its protein is CASSQESGEYETQYF. This chain links TRBV14 with TRBJ2-5, with D unresolved. V was clipped by 0 bases and J by 5 bases, with 13 bases between them. Per germline, CDR1 SGHDN and CDR2 FVKESK. The CDR3 is made up of 15 amino acids.

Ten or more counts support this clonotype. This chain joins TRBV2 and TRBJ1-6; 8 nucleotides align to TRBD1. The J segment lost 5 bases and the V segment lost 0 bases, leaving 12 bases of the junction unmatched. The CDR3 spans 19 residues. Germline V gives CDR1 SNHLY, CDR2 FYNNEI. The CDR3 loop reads CASSEAQDFSTGDNSPLHF. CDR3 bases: TGTGCCAGCAGTGAAGCCCAGGACTTTTCGACAGGGGATAATTCACCCCTCCACTTT.

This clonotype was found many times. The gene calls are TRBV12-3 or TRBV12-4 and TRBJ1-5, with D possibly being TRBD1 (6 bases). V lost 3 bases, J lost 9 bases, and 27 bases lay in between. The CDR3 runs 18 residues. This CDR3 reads CASSLGGLHSIQIMPQHF. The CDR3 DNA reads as TGTGCCAGCAGTTTGGGGGGCCTCCATTCTATCCAAATCATGCCCCAGCATTTT.

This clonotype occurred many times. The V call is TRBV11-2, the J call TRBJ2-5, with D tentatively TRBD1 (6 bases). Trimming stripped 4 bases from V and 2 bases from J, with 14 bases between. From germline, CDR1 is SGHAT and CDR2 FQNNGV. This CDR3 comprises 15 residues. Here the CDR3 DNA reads TGTGCCAGCAGCTCAATACGGACAGTACAAGAGACCCAGTACTTC. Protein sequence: CASSSIRTVQETQYF.

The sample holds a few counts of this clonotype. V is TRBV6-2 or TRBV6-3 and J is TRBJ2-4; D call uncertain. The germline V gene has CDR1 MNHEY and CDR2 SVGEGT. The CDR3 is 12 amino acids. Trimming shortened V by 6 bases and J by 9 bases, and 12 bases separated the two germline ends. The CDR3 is CASSPLGSIQYF. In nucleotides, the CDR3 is TGTGCCAGCAGCCCCCTCGGAAGCATTCAGTACTTC.

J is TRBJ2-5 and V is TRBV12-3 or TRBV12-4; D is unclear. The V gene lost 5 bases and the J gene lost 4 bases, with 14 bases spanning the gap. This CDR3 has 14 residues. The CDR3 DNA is TGTGCCAGCAGTGATAAGGGTTGGGGAGAGACCCAGTACTTC. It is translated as CASSDKGWGETQYF.

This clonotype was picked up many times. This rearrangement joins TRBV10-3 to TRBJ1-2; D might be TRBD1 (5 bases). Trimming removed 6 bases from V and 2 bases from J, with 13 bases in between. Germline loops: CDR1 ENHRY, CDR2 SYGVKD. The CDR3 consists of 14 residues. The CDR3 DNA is TGTGCCATCAGGATTACAGACAGAAACTATGGCTACACCTTC. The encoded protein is CAIRITDRNYGYTF.

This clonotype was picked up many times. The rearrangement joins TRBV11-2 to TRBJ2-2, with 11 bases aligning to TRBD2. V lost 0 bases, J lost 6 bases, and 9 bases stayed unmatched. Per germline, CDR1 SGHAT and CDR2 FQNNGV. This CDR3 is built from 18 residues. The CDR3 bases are TGTGCCAGCAGCTTAGAGGTTCGGCGTAGCGGGAGGGCCGGGGAGCTGTTTTTT. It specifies CASSLEVRRSGRAGELFF.

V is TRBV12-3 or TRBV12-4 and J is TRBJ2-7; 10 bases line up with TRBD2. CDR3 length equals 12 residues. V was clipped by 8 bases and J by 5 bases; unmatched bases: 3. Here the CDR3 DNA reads TGTGCCAGCTTAGCGGGAGGCCACGAGCAGTACTTC. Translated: CASLAGGHEQYF.